A selection of T cell receptor beta chains follows, all from one sample in a study of T-cell memory formation after mild COVID-19. In TCRdb, the 5' RACE reads were re-called with MiXCR into one record per CDR3 protein. This repertoire shows 550,000 to 600,000 distinct CDR3 sequences, 15% to 20% found once; its top ten account for roughly 7.8%. Sequencing was carried out using PBMCs or a T cell subset sorted from them (not recorded which). These receptors all stem from an adult woman who had mild COVID-19 (a few samples of this study predate the infection). Cell type and time point are not known. Each CDR3 is given with its conserved first and last residue. A D gene is named only where the DNA matches it firmly. Only part of the rows carry a size: once, few, many, or a class if the clone is expanded.

J: TRBJ2-7; length: 13; D: TRBD1; size: NA; V: TRBV7-9; CDR3: CASSPRQGSEQYF; DNA: TGTGCCAGCAGCCCCCGACAGGGTAGCGAGCAGTACTTC
J: TRBJ2-6; length: 19; D: NA; size: few; V: TRBV9; CDR3: CASTPQGGTLESGANVLTF; DNA: TGTGCCAGCACCCCCCAGGGGGGGACACTAGAATCTGGGGCCAACGTCCTGACTTTC
J: TRBJ1-2; length: 16; D: NA; size: once; V: TRBV7-9; CDR3: CASSSPRSENDYGYTF; DNA: TGTGCCAGCAGCTCCCCGCGGTCGGAAAATGACTATGGCTACACCTTC
J: TRBJ2-1; length: 18; D: TRBD2; size: NA; V: TRBV4-3; CDR3: CASSQGLLRLASYNEQFF; DNA: TGCGCCAGCAGCCAAGGCCTTCTTCGACTAGCGAGCTACAATGAGCAGTTCTTC
J: TRBJ2-3; length: 15; D: TRBD2; size: few; V: TRBV7-8; CDR3: CASSQTSGRADTQYF; DNA: TGTGCCAGCAGCCAGACTAGCGGGAGGGCAGATACGCAGTATTTT
J: TRBJ2-7; length: 12; D: NA; size: NA; V: TRBV6-1; CDR3: CASRDTIYEQYF; DNA: TGTGCCAGCCGGGACACCATCTACGAGCAGTACTTC
J: TRBJ2-3; length: 19; D: TRBD2; size: few; V: TRBV20-1; CDR3: CSAGKLSGRLAEITDTQYF; DNA: TGCAGTGCTGGAAAACTGTCGGGAAGACTAGCGGAAATCACAGATACGCAGTATTTT
J: TRBJ2-1; length: 17; D: TRBD2; size: few; V: TRBV29-1; CDR3: CSVEGSLTSGSTNEQFF; DNA: TGCAGCGTTGAAGGTTCCCTGACTAGCGGGAGTACGAATGAGCAGTTCTTC
J: TRBJ2-3; length: 15; D: NA; size: NA; V: TRBV12-3/TRBV12-4; CDR3: CASTLRPDLTDTQYF; DNA: TGTGCCAGCACCCTTAGGCCAGACCTCACAGATACGCAGTATTTT
J: TRBJ2-5; length: 16; D: TRBD2; size: NA; V: TRBV20-1; CDR3: CSARDQTSGGTETQYF; DNA: TGCAGTGCTAGAGACCAGACTAGCGGGGGGACAGAGACCCAGTACTTC
J: TRBJ2-2; length: 14; D: NA; size: few; V: TRBV12-3/TRBV12-4; CDR3: CASSFREFTGELFF; DNA: TGTGCCAGCAGTTTTCGGGAGTTCACCGGGGAGCTGTTTTTT
J: TRBJ2-7; length: 16; D: NA; size: few; V: TRBV30; CDR3: CAWSGLRAGRPYEQYF; DNA: TGTGCCTGGAGTGGGTTAAGGGCAGGTCGCCCCTACGAGCAGTACTTC
J: TRBJ2-7; length: 14; D: TRBD1; size: NA; V: TRBV23-1; CDR3: CASSRPGQVHEQYF; DNA: TGCGCCAGCAGTCGTCCGGGACAGGTCCACGAGCAGTACTTC
J: TRBJ2-7; length: 15; D: NA; size: few; V: TRBV5-6; CDR3: CASSLYGQSSYEQYF; DNA: TGTGCCAGCAGCTTGTATGGGCAGAGCTCCTACGAGCAGTACTTC
J: TRBJ1-3; length: 15; D: NA; size: few; V: TRBV9; CDR3: CASSVAGTSGNTIYF; DNA: TGTGCCAGCAGCGTAGCGGGGACATCGGGAAACACCATATATTTT
J: TRBJ2-7; length: 14; D: TRBD1; size: few; V: TRBV19; CDR3: CASRDYQGAYEQYF; DNA: TGTGCCAGTAGGGATTATCAGGGGGCGTACGAGCAGTACTTC
J: TRBJ2-2; length: 19; D: TRBD2; size: few; V: TRBV29-1; CDR3: CSVEDLGSAGGPDTGELFF; DNA: TGCAGCGTTGAAGATCTAGGCTCAGCGGGAGGGCCGGACACCGGGGAGCTGTTTTTT
J: TRBJ2-1; length: 17; D: NA; size: NA; V: TRBV2; CDR3: CASSESLGPSSYNEQFF; DNA: TGTGCCAGCAGCGAAAGTCTTGGGCCAAGCTCCTACAATGAGCAGTTCTTC
J: TRBJ2-4; length: 15; D: NA; size: NA; V: TRBV20-1; CDR3: CSAGTSDLAKNIQYF; DNA: TGCAGTGCTGGGACCTCAGATTTAGCCAAAAACATTCAGTACTTC
J: TRBJ2-5; length: 14; D: NA; size: NA; V: TRBV15; CDR3: CATSRGHEAETQYF; DNA: TGTGCCACCAGCAGAGGGCACGAGGCGGAGACCCAGTACTTC
J: TRBJ2-1; length: 16; D: NA; size: NA; V: TRBV24-1; CDR3: CATSDFGISAPHEQFF; DNA: TGTGCCACCAGTGATTTCGGCATATCGGCTCCGCATGAGCAGTTCTTC
J: TRBJ2-7; length: 14; D: NA; size: NA; V: TRBV27; CDR3: CASSWTTGGLEQYF; DNA: TGTGCCAGCAGTTGGACCACTGGGGGACTCGAGCAGTACTTC
J: TRBJ2-7; length: 17; D: NA; size: few; V: TRBV7-9; CDR3: CASPPPEGHNFAYEQYF; DNA: TGTGCCAGCCCCCCTCCAGAAGGACACAATTTCGCCTACGAGCAGTACTTC
J: TRBJ1-1; length: 13; D: NA; size: NA; V: TRBV27; CDR3: CASRSAEGTEAFF; DNA: TGTGCCAGCAGAAGTGCGGAGGGCACTGAAGCTTTCTTT
J: TRBJ1-4; length: 14; D: TRBD1; size: few; V: TRBV6-6; CDR3: CASSRDRDSEKLFF; DNA: TGTGCCAGCAGCCGAGACAGGGATAGTGAAAAACTGTTTTTT
J: TRBJ1-3; length: 15; D: NA; size: few; V: TRBV20-1; CDR3: CSATVLGSSGNTIYF; DNA: TGCAGTGCTACAGTTTTGGGGAGCTCTGGAAACACCATATATTTT
J: TRBJ1-4; length: 16; D: TRBD1; size: many; V: TRBV5-1; CDR3: CASSFGTGMNNEKLFF; DNA: TGCGCCAGCAGCTTCGGGACAGGAATGAATAATGAAAAACTGTTTTTT
J: TRBJ2-7; length: 13; D: NA; size: NA; V: TRBV4-2; CDR3: CASSQGGNYEQYF; DNA: TGTGCCAGCAGCCAAGGGGGGAACTACGAGCAGTACTTC
J: TRBJ1-5; length: 12; D: NA; size: few; V: TRBV12-3/TRBV12-4; CDR3: CASSQVVQPQHF; DNA: TGTGCCAGCAGCCAAGTGGTTCAGCCCCAGCATTTT
J: TRBJ1-1; length: 13; D: NA; size: few; V: TRBV7-9; CDR3: CASSLVGSPEAFF; DNA: TGTGCCAGCAGCTTAGTCGGCAGTCCGGAAGCTTTCTTT
J: TRBJ1-1; length: 16; D: NA; size: NA; V: TRBV6-1; CDR3: CASRRLQRAMNTEAFF; DNA: TGTGCCAGCAGGAGGTTGCAACGGGCCATGAACACTGAAGCTTTCTTT
J: TRBJ1-2; length: 13; D: NA; size: NA; V: TRBV18; CDR3: CASSQQDFYGYTF; DNA: TGTGCCAGCTCACAACAGGACTTCTATGGCTACACCTTC
J: TRBJ2-1; length: 15; D: TRBD2; size: NA; V: TRBV5-1; CDR3: CASSPKAGVVFEQFF; DNA: TGCGCCAGCAGCCCCAAAGCGGGAGTCGTGTTTGAGCAGTTCTTC
J: TRBJ2-7; length: 14; D: TRBD1; size: few; V: TRBV6-5; CDR3: CASSYGTGSHEQYF; DNA: TGTGCCAGCAGTTACGGGACAGGGTCTCACGAGCAGTACTTC
J: TRBJ2-1; length: 16; D: NA; size: NA; V: TRBV5-1; CDR3: CASSSTAQSSYNEQFF; DNA: TGCGCCAGCAGCTCGACAGCGCAAAGCTCCTACAATGAGCAGTTCTTC
J: TRBJ1-1; length: 15; D: NA; size: NA; V: TRBV15; CDR3: CATSRDPGANTEAFF; DNA: TGTGCCACCAGCAGAGATCCGGGGGCGAACACTGAAGCTTTCTTT
J: TRBJ2-2; length: 16; D: TRBD2; size: few; V: TRBV20-1; CDR3: CSATQGLAGDPGELFF; DNA: TGCAGTGCTACCCAAGGACTAGCGGGAGATCCCGGGGAGCTGTTTTTT
J: TRBJ2-3; length: 17; D: TRBD1; size: NA; V: TRBV15; CDR3: CATSRAGTGRTTDTQYF; DNA: TGTGCCACCAGCAGAGCTGGGACAGGGAGAACCACAGATACGCAGTATTTT
J: TRBJ2-7; length: 18; D: NA; size: NA; V: TRBV6-5; CDR3: CASSYSMPTGKTAYEQYF; DNA: TGTGCCAGCAGTTACTCGATGCCCACAGGGAAAACGGCCTACGAGCAGTACTTC
J: TRBJ1-2; length: 12; D: NA; size: few; V: TRBV9; CDR3: CASSVGGYGYTF; DNA: TGTGCCAGCAGCGTAGGTGGCTATGGCTACACCTTC
J: TRBJ2-7; length: 13; D: NA; size: NA; V: TRBV30; CDR3: CAWSVSVPGEQYF; DNA: TGTGCCTGGAGTGTATCCGTCCCGGGTGAGCAGTACTTC
J: TRBJ2-7; length: 13; D: TRBD2; size: NA; V: TRBV3-1; CDR3: CASMTSGKHEQYF; DNA: TGTGCCAGTATGACTAGCGGGAAACACGAGCAGTACTTC